These T cell receptor beta chains were read from a single sample in a study of molecular identifiers for immune sequencing clone quantification. MiXCR, applied by TCRdb to the PCR reads, yields one record per CDR3 protein. The sample includes roughly 65,000 distinct CDR3 sequences, around a sixth of them seen just once. The sample consisted of naive CD8+ T cells from blood, with Jurkat cell RNA spiked in. These receptors all come from a human donor in good health. Some libraries in this study had Jurkat cell RNA spiked in. Both conserved end residues are part of each CDR3.

j_call v_call cdr3_aa
TRBJ2-7 TRBV6-6 CASSYSSYSDPYEQYF
TRBJ2-3 TRBV7-9 CASSFPGTSPVTQYF
TRBJ2-1 TRBV12-3/TRBV12-4 CASRTTGYNEQFF
TRBJ2-7 TRBV20-1 CSARGTAYYEQYF
TRBJ2-3 TRBV7-9 CASSFPGMSTDTQYF
TRBJ2-3 TRBV7-8 CASSRIGEDTQYF
TRBJ1-1 TRBV11-2 CASSPWDRQLNTEAFF
TRBJ1-1 TRBV28 CASTFPRTENTEAFF
TRBJ2-7 TRBV7-2 CASSLSREGLYEQYF
TRBJ1-1 TRBV3-1 CASRSPNSEAFF
TRBJ1-2 TRBV5-1 CASSWIPEGAHYGYTF
TRBJ2-3 TRBV7-6 CASTRTEREGVDTQYF
TRBJ2-2 TRBV12-3/TRBV12-4 CASSLAGGDTGELFF
TRBJ2-5 TRBV29-1 CSSLDTTAQYF
TRBJ2-1 TRBV3-1 CASIRGAGGPHNEQFF
TRBJ2-5 TRBV29-1 CSVESGAGRLSETQYF
TRBJ2-7 TRBV4-1 CASSPAGFGSYEQYF
TRBJ1-5 TRBV21-1 CASSKVGGEDQPQHF
TRBJ2-7 TRBV11-3 CASSYLQGTSYEQYF
TRBJ2-1 TRBV5-1 CASSVPKEGRYNEQFF
TRBJ1-4 TRBV11-2 CASSLINWAGGQFF
TRBJ2-5 TRBV11-2 CASSLAAAIQETQYF
TRBJ2-7 TRBV5-3 CASSLAAAAFYEQYF
TRBJ2-1 TRBV7-6 CASSLAGGHNEQFF
TRBJ2-7 TRBV4-3 CASSQDARLAGPEQYF
TRBJ2-4 TRBV27 CASSPSHGQKNIQYF
TRBJ2-1 TRBV12-3/TRBV12-4 CASTFRLGPYNEQFF
TRBJ2-2 TRBV12-3/TRBV12-4 CATTISGELFF
TRBJ2-1 TRBV5-1 CASSSRVALYNEQFF
TRBJ2-7 TRBV13 CASGLMTSSYEQYF
TRBJ2-5 TRBV6-2/TRBV6-3 CASSYPNPPDRDQETQYF
TRBJ1-6 TRBV7-9 CASRPLVPPHSPLHF
TRBJ2-7 TRBV27 CASSPRITVSHEQYF
TRBJ1-5 TRBV27 CASSHTTGFGYQPQHF
TRBJ2-7 TRBV5-1 CASSLGRDEQYF
TRBJ2-5 TRBV6-1 CASKKRTSGSTETQYF
TRBJ2-1 TRBV20-1 CSARDGDGYNEQFF
TRBJ2-7 TRBV29-1 CSVKTVGSYEQYF
TRBJ2-4 TRBV20-1 CSARDREASGSSNIQYF
TRBJ2-5 TRBV7-9 CASSRTDLPEETQYF
TRBJ2-1 TRBV12-3/TRBV12-4 CATITGPGIQFF
TRBJ1-5 TRBV15 CATSRGGGGQPQQF
TRBJ2-7 TRBV10-1 CASAPSGYEQYF
TRBJ2-3 TRBV2 CASNGDRGTDTQYF
TRBJ2-7 TRBV6-6 CASSYVVEEQYF
TRBJ2-7 TRBV5-1 CASSLVSLSEQYF
TRBJ2-7 TRBV12-5 CASGQRTSSTYEQYF
TRBJ2-7 TRBV7-7 CASSLERPEEGYEQYF
TRBJ2-7 TRBV20-1 CSAIARGYSYEQYF
TRBJ2-1 TRBV4-3 CASSQVEGPYNEQFF
TRBJ1-2 TRBV19 CASMGSRSYGYTF